These T cell receptor beta chains were read from a single sample in a study of identical twins. MiXCR, run by TCRdb on the 5' RACE reads, gives a single entry per CDR3 protein. The sample yields about 210,000 distinct CDR3 sequences, approximately 9% seen once. Sequencing was done on a sample of memory (CD45RO+) T cells sorted from blood. Receptors originate from a woman between 18 and 29 years old in good health. The CDR3 runs from the conserved cysteine through the conserved F or W. The D gene is left open where the match is weak. Clone size, where shown, is once, few, many, or a class for clones that have expanded.

j_call v_call cdr3_length d_call clone_size cdr3_aa cdr3_nt
TRBJ2-5 TRBV12-3/TRBV12-4 15 TRBD2 few CASSRSGGLAKTQYF TGTGCCAGCAGTAGGAGCGGGGGGCTGGCAAAGACCCAGTACTTC
TRBJ2-7 TRBV5-1 15 TRBD1 once CASSLIPGQENEQYF TGCGCCAGCAGCTTAATCCCGGGACAGGAGAACGAGCAGTACTTC
TRBJ1-5 TRBV7-2 12 - many CASSLDDSAQHF TGTGCCAGCAGCTTAGATGACTCGGCCCAGCATTTT
TRBJ2-3 TRBV7-9 11 - few CASSLKQREYF TGTGCCAGCAGCTTAAAACAGAGGGAGTATTTT
TRBJ1-2 TRBV29-1 13 TRBD1 - CSVGHGDRGGYTF TGCAGCGTTGGCCACGGGGACAGGGGGGGCTACACCTTC
TRBJ2-7 TRBV20-1 13 TRBD1 few CSARGAGTGEQYF TGCAGTGCTAGAGGGGCCGGGACAGGGGAGCAGTACTTC
TRBJ2-1 TRBV5-5 15 TRBD2 few CASSLGGSGLNEQFF TGTGCCAGCTCCCTTGGTGGTAGCGGGCTTAATGAGCAGTTCTTC
TRBJ2-3 TRBV12-3/TRBV12-4 13 - many CASSLAQSDTQYF TGTGCCAGCAGTTTAGCGCAATCAGATACGCAGTATTTT
TRBJ2-1 TRBV6-2/TRBV6-3 13 - - CASSYSTRNEQFF TGTGCCAGCAGTTACTCGACCAGGAATGAGCAGTTCTTC
TRBJ1-1 TRBV7-2 14 TRBD1 many CASSTQTGDPEAFF TGTGCCAGCAGCACCCAGACAGGGGACCCTGAAGCTTTCTTT
TRBJ2-3 TRBV14 14 - - CASSQRERRDTQYF TGTGCCAGCAGCCAACGGGAGCGTCGAGATACGCAGTATTTT
TRBJ2-3 TRBV12-3/TRBV12-4 12 - many CASKPGTDTQYF TGTGCCAGCAAGCCGGGCACAGATACGCAGTATTTT
TRBJ2-2 TRBV9 18 - few CASSPRIPLSPGSGELFF TGTGCCAGCAGCCCACGTATCCCCCTCTCCCCGGGGTCCGGGGAGCTGTTTTTT
TRBJ2-7 TRBV10-3 16 TRBD2 few CAISDPLRGGAHEQYF TGTGCCATCAGCGATCCCCTCCGCGGGGGGGCCCACGAGCAGTACTTC
TRBJ2-2 TRBV7-8 15 - - CASSFGETNTGELFF TGTGCCAGCAGCTTCGGGGAAACGAACACCGGGGAGCTGTTTTTT
TRBJ2-3 TRBV7-9 16 TRBD1 - CASSLRLGDRSYTQYF TGTGCCAGCAGCCTCCGGCTAGGGGACAGGTCCTATACGCAGTATTTT
TRBJ2-7 TRBV7-9 17 - once CASSPPWGNWSHYEQYF TGTGCCAGCAGCCCGCCCTGGGGAAACTGGTCCCACTACGAGCAGTACTTC
TRBJ2-1 TRBV18 13 - few CASSDQSGVEQFF TGTGCCAGCTCGGACCAGAGTGGTGTTGAGCAGTTCTTC
TRBJ2-5 TRBV20-1 16 - - CSARDLLGAVSETQYF TGCAGTGCTAGAGATCTGCTAGGGGCCGTCTCTGAGACCCAGTACTTC
TRBJ2-6 TRBV30 21 TRBD2 - CAWRVLPAGLAGGRGANVLTF TGTGCCTGGAGGGTACTACCCGCGGGACTAGCGGGAGGGCGTGGGGCCAACGTCCTGACTTTC
TRBJ1-1 TRBV5-1 14 - few CASTLADLGSFAFF TGCGCCAGCACTCTAGCAGACCTGGGGAGTTTCGCTTTCTTT
TRBJ2-1 TRBV20-1 14 - - CSTINRDHYNEQFF TGCAGTACGATCAACCGGGACCACTACAATGAGCAGTTCTTC
TRBJ2-7 TRBV7-9 14 - many CASSLNQVSHEQYF TGTGCCAGCAGCTTAAACCAGGTATCCCACGAGCAGTACTTC
TRBJ2-1 TRBV11-3 17 - - CASSHLRSRGPYNEQFF TGTGCCAGCAGCCACTTACGGTCCCGGGGGCCCTACAATGAGCAGTTCTTC
TRBJ1-5 TRBV12-3/TRBV12-4 15 TRBD1 - CASSLLPAGGQPQHF TGTGCCAGCAGTCTTCTCCCAGCAGGGGGACAGCCCCAGCATTTT
TRBJ1-2 TRBV7-2 13 - few CASSLDRQAGYTF TGTGCCAGCAGCTTAGATCGGCAGGCCGGCTACACCTTC
TRBJ1-1 TRBV7-9 15 - many CASSLVAAMNTEAFF TGTGCCAGCAGCTTAGTTGCAGCGATGAACACTGAAGCTTTCTTT
TRBJ2-7 TRBV7-2 15 - - CASSSLGPPSYEQYF TGTGCCAGCAGCTCCCTAGGACCGCCCTCCTACGAGCAGTACTTC
TRBJ1-6 TRBV6-1 16 TRBD1 few CASSRNRGDANSPLHF TGTGCCAGCAGTCGTAACAGGGGGGACGCTAATTCACCCCTCCACTTT
TRBJ2-5 TRBV29-1 13 - few CSASSSDQETQYF TGCAGCGCCTCATCTAGCGACCAAGAGACCCAGTACTTC
TRBJ2-1 TRBV12-3/TRBV12-4 19 - - CTSSLMRGTGRSSYNEQFF TGTACCAGCAGTTTGATGCGCGGAACAGGGAGAAGCTCCTACAATGAGCAGTTCTTC